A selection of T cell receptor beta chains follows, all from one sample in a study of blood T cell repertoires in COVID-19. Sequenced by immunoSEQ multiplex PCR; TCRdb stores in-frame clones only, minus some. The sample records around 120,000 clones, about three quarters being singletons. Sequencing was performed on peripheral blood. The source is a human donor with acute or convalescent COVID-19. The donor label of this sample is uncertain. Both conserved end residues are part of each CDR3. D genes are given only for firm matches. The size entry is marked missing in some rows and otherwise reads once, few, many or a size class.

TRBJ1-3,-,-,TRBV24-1,CATSDSQGYSGNTIYF,TGTGCCACCAGTGATTCGCAGGGCTACTCTGGAAACACCATATATTTT
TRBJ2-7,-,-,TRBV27,CASSKRPRGGHYEQYF,TGTGCCAGCAGTAAAAGGCCCAGGGGCGGTCACTACGAGCAGTACTTC
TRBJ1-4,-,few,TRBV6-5,CASSPWGGSEKLFF,TGTGCCAGCAGTCCCTGGGGAGGTAGTGAAAAACTGTTTTTT
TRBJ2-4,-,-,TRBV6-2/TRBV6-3,CASSPRTLLAKNIQYF,TGTGCCAGCAGTCCCCGGACTTTGCTCGCCAAAAACATTCAGTACTTC
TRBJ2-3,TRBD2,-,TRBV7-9,CASSPAGTSGGVGTDTQYF,TGTGCCAGCAGCCCCGCCGGGACTAGCGGGGGGGTCGGCACAGATACGCAGTATTTT
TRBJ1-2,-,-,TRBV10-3,CAISESPEQAAYGYTF,TGTGCCATCAGTGAGTCGCCGGAACAGGCCGCCTATGGCTACACCTTC
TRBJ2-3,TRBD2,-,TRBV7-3,CASSMTSGGAGDTDTQYF,TGTGCCAGCAGCATGACTAGCGGGGGTGCGGGGGACACAGATACGCAGTATTTT
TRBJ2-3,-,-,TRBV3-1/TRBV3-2,CASSQDGGPWDTQYF,TGTGCCAGCAGCCAAGACGGGGGTCCATGGGATACGCAGTATTTT
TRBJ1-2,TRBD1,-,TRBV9,CASSVNQGAYGYTF,TGTGCCAGCAGCGTCAATCAGGGGGCCTATGGCTACACCTTC
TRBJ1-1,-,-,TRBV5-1,CASSAGLGTVNTEAFF,TGCGCCAGCAGCGCGGGACTGGGGACCGTGAACACTGAAGCTTTCTTT
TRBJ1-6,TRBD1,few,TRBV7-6,CASSLFETGESSPLHF,TGTGCCAGCAGCTTATTTGAGACAGGGGAATCTTCACCCCTCCACTTT
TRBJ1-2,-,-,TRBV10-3,CAIRQGNYGYTF,TGTGCCATCAGACAGGGAAACTATGGCTACACCTTC
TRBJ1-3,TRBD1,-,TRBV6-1,CASSEYNRGSGNTIYF,TGTGCCAGCAGTGAGTACAACAGGGGCTCTGGAAACACCATATATTTT
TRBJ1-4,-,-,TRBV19,CATSPRGDEKLFF,TGTGCCACTTCTCCTCGGGGGGATGAAAAACTGTTTTTT
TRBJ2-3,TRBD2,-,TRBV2,CASSLRSSGGGTQYF,TGTGCCAGCAGCCTAAGGAGTAGCGGGGGGGGTACGCAGTATTTT
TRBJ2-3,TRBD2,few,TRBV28,CASPPIRDYYYGADTQYF,TGTGCCAGTCCCCCTATCCGGGACTACTACTATGGCGCAGATACGCAGTATTTT
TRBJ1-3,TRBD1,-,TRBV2,CASSRTGGVGNTIYF,TGTGCCAGCAGTAGGACAGGGGGTGTTGGAAACACCATATATTTT
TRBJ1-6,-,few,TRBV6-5,CASSPAGKRGSPLHF,TGTGCCAGCAGCCCGGCGGGGAAAAGAGGATCACCCCTCCACTTT
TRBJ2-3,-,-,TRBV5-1,CASSLGGGGTDTQYF,TGCGCCAGCAGCTTGGGCGGCGGGGGCACAGATACGCAGTATTTT
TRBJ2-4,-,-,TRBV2,CASSQGNIQYF,TGTGCCAGCAGTCAGGGAAACATTCAGTACTTC
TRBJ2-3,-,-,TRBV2,CASRPRSTDTQYF,TGTGCCAGCAGACCGCGCTCCACAGATACGCAGTATTTT
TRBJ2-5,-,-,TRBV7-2,CASSLGRPGSQGTQYF,TGTGCCAGCAGCTTAGGACGACCTGGGTCACAGGGGACCCAGTACTTC
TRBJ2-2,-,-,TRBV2,CASPDSNTGELFF,TGTGCCAGCCCGGACAGCAACACCGGGGAGCTGTTTTTT
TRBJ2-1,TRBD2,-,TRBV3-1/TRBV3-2,CASSQVGLAGLEQFF,TGTGCCAGCAGCCAAGTGGGACTAGCGGGTCTTGAGCAGTTCTTC
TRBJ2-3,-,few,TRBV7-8,CASGRAGSDTQYF,TGTGCCTCAGGAAGGGCGGGATCAGATACGCAGTATTTT
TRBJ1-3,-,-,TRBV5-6,CASSLGGGNTIYF,TGTGCCAGCAGCTTGGGAGGGGGAAACACCATATATTTT
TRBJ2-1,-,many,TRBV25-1,CASSLNTHNEQFF,TGTGCCAGCAGTTTGAACACACACAATGAGCAGTTCTTC
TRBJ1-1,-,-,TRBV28,CAIQRPEAFF,TGTGCCATCCAGAGGCCTGAAGCTTTCTTT
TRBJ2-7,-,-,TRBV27,CASSSSPSSRYEQYF,TGTGCCAGCAGTTCCAGCCCTAGCTCCAGGTACGAGCAGTACTTC
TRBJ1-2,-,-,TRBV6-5,CASSAPSSHGYTF,TGTGCCAGCAGCGCCCCCTCGAGCCATGGCTACACCTTC
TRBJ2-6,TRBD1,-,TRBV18,CASSPWGQASGANVLTF,TGTGCCAGCTCACCATGGGGACAGGCCTCTGGGGCCAACGTCCTGACTTTC